This is a list of T cell receptor beta chains from one sample in a study of CD8+ T cells in alopecia areata. The assay was immunoSEQ multiplex PCR, and TCRdb's table has in-frame clones only and misses some. The sample lists 150,000 to 200,000 clones, roughly 50% occurring once. Sample: CD8+ T cells sorted from blood, taken at week 24, from a patient treated with tofacitinib. These receptors all come from a human donor with alopecia areata. Both conserved end residues are part of each CDR3. A D gene is named only where the DNA matches it firmly.

V	length	D	J	CDR3
TRBV4-3	14	TRBD2	TRBJ2-3	CASSQSGGLDTQYF
TRBV30	15	NA	TRBJ2-1	CAWKGNGAPYNEQFF
TRBV14	14	NA	TRBJ1-2	CASSQRPGGYGYTF
TRBV23-1	11	NA	TRBJ2-1	CASTSRDEQFF
TRBV4-3	15	TRBD1	TRBJ2-5	CASSPDRGLEETQYF
TRBV20-1	11	NA	TRBJ1-2	CSATYGYGYTF
TRBV10-2	17	TRBD1	TRBJ2-1	CASSGPSTGTGYDEQFF
TRBV4-3	13	NA	TRBJ1-5	CASSQVVDQPQHF
TRBV7-9	14	TRBD2	TRBJ2-3	CASGEAGGPDTQYF
TRBV2	16	NA	TRBJ1-5	CASSDPAQTFNQPQHF
TRBV5-6	12	NA	TRBJ2-5	CASSLGTGPGYF
TRBV10-2	12	NA	TRBJ2-7	CASSEGGGEQYF
TRBV5-6	13	TRBD1	TRBJ2-4	CASSLDRGDIQYF
TRBV30	13	NA	TRBJ2-3	CAWSLARTDTQYF
TRBV11-3	12	NA	TRBJ2-7	CASSSEPYEQYF
TRBV7-9	13	TRBD1	TRBJ1-2	CASTGQGGYGYTF
TRBV27	16	NA	TRBJ2-1	CASSSPMDSSYNEQFF
TRBV7-3	15	NA	TRBJ2-2	CASRLTGSDTGELFF
TRBV7-3	15	TRBD1	TRBJ1-1	CASSLSGGAGAEAFF
TRBV6-5	13	NA	TRBJ2-1	CASDRKKGNEQFF
TRBV9	15	TRBD1	TRBJ1-2	CASSGLTGGALGYTF
TRBV6-6	16	NA	TRBJ1-2	CASSTDARTRNYGYTF
TRBV4-1	16	NA	TRBJ1-4	CASSQDGGPEREKLFF
TRBV4-3	18	NA	TRBJ2-2	CASSHPTPGEGVTGELFF
TRBV6-4	13	NA	TRBJ2-3	CASPIGGPDTQYF
TRBV9	13	NA	TRBJ1-1	CASSVTGNTEAFF
TRBV29-1	13	TRBD2	TRBJ2-1	CSVLNGGANEQFF
TRBV2	11	NA	TRBJ1-2	CASSEYGGYTF
TRBV5-6	16	NA	TRBJ2-3	CASGKEAADSTDTQYF
TRBV5-6	16	NA	TRBJ2-2	CASSLDREIRAGELFF
TRBV5-5	15	TRBD1	TRBJ2-4	CASSSPDRGKNIQYF
TRBV7-7	13	NA	TRBJ1-1	CASSVDPISEAFF
TRBV7-2	13	NA	TRBJ2-2	CASSLGDTGELFF
TRBV30	12	NA	TRBJ2-7	CAWKGNSYEQYF
TRBV7-9	12	NA	TRBJ1-1	CASSFSGSEAFF
TRBV7-3	14	NA	TRBJ2-3	CASSLTGYTDTQYF
TRBV27	12	TRBD1	TRBJ2-7	CASRGQSYEQYF
TRBV29-1	13	TRBD1	TRBJ2-7	CSVMGQGANEQYF
TRBV11-3	13	NA	NA	CASSFGGDYEQYF
TRBV4-2	15	NA	TRBJ2-7	CASSPKIGVIGEQYF
TRBV30	14	TRBD1	TRBJ1-1	CAWSISGGASEAFF
TRBV9	14	NA	TRBJ2-7	CASSVGTDNYEQYF
TRBV6-5	14	NA	TRBJ2-7	CASSLAGGSYEQYF
TRBV29-1	13	TRBD1	TRBJ1-2	CSVPGTGWGGYTF
TRBV25-1	15	NA	TRBJ1-2	CASSEYRDTNYGYTF